The sequence of this TCR beta chain was determined in a study of cytomegalovirus exposure and HLA in healthy donors. The PCR employed 60 Vbeta primers together with 13 Jbeta primers. Sequencing was performed with immunoSEQ multiplex PCR; in TCRdb, only in-frame clones are kept and a portion is missing. The sample yields fewer than 250,000 clones, about four fifths seen once. Germline V gene data show CDR1 as SGHTA and CDR2 as FQGNSA. CDR3 length: 16 amino acids. J lost 3 bases, V lost 5 bases, and 7 bases had no gene match. There are a few counts of this clone. V is TRBV7-2 and J is TRBJ2-5, with TRBD2 identical over 12 bases. The material sequenced was PBMCs. The source of this sequence is a man aged 40-49 years in good health and CMV-seropositive. CDR3 in amino acids: CASSPWTSGEKETQYF. As DNA, the CDR3 is TGTGCCAGCAGCCCGTGGACTAGCGGGGAAAAAGAGACCCAGTACTTC.